This TCR beta chain was profiled in a study of low-dose radiotherapy and immunotherapy resistance in tumors. Gene-specific TRAV and TRBV primers were used for first-strand cDNA, covering alpha and beta chains. TCR amplification ran 15 to 25 PCR cycles using constant-region and V-primer adapter primers. TCRdb redid the calling of the reads with MiXCR, one entry per CDR3 protein. The sample shows about 13,000 distinct CDR3 sequences, roughly 70% of them seen only once. CDR3 length equals 15 residues. Trimming took 9 bases from V and 7 from J, leaving 22 bases between them. Germline V gene data show CDR1 as MNHEY and CDR2 as SVGAGI.

The chain has TRBV6-5 and TRBJ1-5; D is perhaps TRBD1 (6 bases). The TCR comes from a human donor with advanced metastatic prostate, ovarian, gallbladder or colorectal cancer (not recorded which). This table probably holds off-target reads from a library built for another chain. CDR3 amino acids: CASSIQGRVGQPQHF. The CDR3 DNA reads TGTGCCAGTTCTATACAGGGCCGAGTGGGGCAGCCCCAGCATTTT.